These 13 T cell receptor beta chains were all obtained from the same sample, sequenced in a study of blood T cell repertoires in COVID-19. Sequenced by immunoSEQ multiplex PCR; TCRdb stores in-frame clones only, minus some. Of 350,000 to 450,000 clones detected, roughly 85% appear once; the ten largest clones hold around 3.4%. Source material: peripheral blood. These receptors came from a woman between 18 and 29 years old with acute or convalescent COVID-19.

The rearrangement uses TRBV14 and TRBJ1-2; D might be TRBD1 (5 bases). This CDR3 has 15 residues. Germline CDR1 and CDR2: SGHDN and FVKESK. Trimming took off 2 bases at V and 4 bases at J, with 14 bases between the two ends. The CDR3 DNA reads as TGTGCCAGCAGCCAAAACCTCGGACACCGCTATGGCTACACCTTC. Protein product: CASSQNLGHRYGYTF.

This chain connects TRBV9 to TRBJ1-1, with a tentative D call TRBD1 (6 bases). Trimming took 4 bases from V and 10 from J, leaving 17 bases between them. CDR1 is SGDLS, CDR2 YYNGEE, per germline. This CDR3 contains 13 residues. The DNA for the CDR3 is TGTGCCAGCAGCCCCGGGGAGGGCAGGGGAGCTTTCTTT. Protein: CASSPGEGRGAFF.

The V call is TRBV2, the J call TRBJ1-2; 7 bases match TRBD1. The length of the CDR3 is 14 residues. The V gene's germline CDR1 is SNHLY and CDR2 FYNNEI. The ends lost 1 base at V and 4 bases at J; junction bases unmatched: 3. The CDR3 here is CASSEGQGTYGYTF. In DNA, the CDR3 is TGTGCCAGCAGTGAAGGACAGGGAACCTATGGCTACACCTTC.

This sequence joins TRBV30 and TRBJ2-2; 9 bases align to TRBD1. V was clipped by 5 bases and J by 5 bases; unmatched bases: 6. From germline, CDR1 is GTSNPN and CDR2 SVGIG (reference sequence). The CDR3 runs 14 residues. The CDR3 nucleotides are TGTGCCTGGGAAGCCGGGACAGGGACCGGGGAGCTGTTTTTT. It yields the protein CAWEAGTGTGELFF.

The chain uses TRBV19 and TRBJ1-2; possibly TRBD1 for D (6 bases). Germline CDR1 LNHDA, CDR2 SQIVND (reference sequence). The ends were cut back, 7 bases at V and 7 bases at J, with 16 bases in the middle. The CDR3 has 13 amino acids. The CDR3, as DNA: TGTGCCAGTACATCCCAGGGGAAGGTTGGCTACACCTTC. Its translation is CASTSQGKVGYTF.

This rearrangement joins TRBV9 to TRBJ1-1; the D gene is possibly TRBD1 (5 bases). CDR1 and CDR2 (germline): SGDLS, YYNGEE. V dropped 6 bases and J dropped 7 bases, with 19 bases sitting between them. The CDR3 is 14 residues long. The CDR3 bases are TGTGCCAGCACCCTAGGCCCAGGGCTGGATGAAGCTTTCTTT. Translated: CASTLGPGLDEAFF. Variable domain in full (rest from reference TRBV9 and TRBJ1-1): DSGVTQTPKHLITATGQRVTLRCSPRSGDLSVYWYQQSLDQGLQFLIQYYNGEERAKGNILERFSAQQFPDLHSELNLSSLELGDSALYFCASTLGPGLDEAFFGQGTRLTVV.

The chain carries TRBV28 and TRBJ1-5, with no clear D. This CDR3 comprises 14 residues. From germline, CDR1 is MDHEN and CDR2 SYDVKM. Trimming took 10 bases from V and 6 from J, leaving 19 bases between them. The CDR3 loop reads CAILEGGTGQPQHF. The CDR3 DNA follows: TGTGCCATCCTGGAAGGAGGCACCGGTCAGCCCCAGCATTTT.

The rearrangement links TRBV11-2 to TRBJ1-1; maybe TRBD1 (5 bases). V was shortened by 7 bases and J by 0 bases, with 15 bases between the two germline ends. Germline V gene sequence: CDR1 SGHAT, CDR2 FQNNGV. This CDR3 has 15 residues. The CDR3 spells CASTLSGVLNTEAFF. Here the CDR3 DNA reads TGTGCCAGCACCCTTTCGGGGGTCTTGAACACTGAAGCTTTCTTT.

This clone came up a few times. The chain carries TRBV3-1 (or the pseudogene TRBV3-2) and TRBJ2-3; 7 bases match TRBD2. The CDR3 runs to 16 residues. V lost 1 base to trimming and J lost 1 base; unmatched junction nucleotides: 5. CDR1 is LGHDT and CDR2 is YNNKEL in the germline V gene (reference sequence). The CDR3 loop reads CASSQAGTIGTDTQYF. CDR3 sequence (DNA): TGTGCCAGCAGCCAAGCCGGGACTATCGGCACAGATACGCAGTATTTT.

The chain carries TRBV3-1 (or the pseudogene TRBV3-2) and TRBJ2-7, with 12 bases aligning to TRBD1. Germline CDR1 is LGHDT and CDR2 is YNNKEL (reference sequence). This CDR3 region has 14 residues. The ends lost 5 bases at V and 6 bases at J; junction bases unmatched: 5. As DNA, the CDR3 is TGTGCCAGCAGCTTGGGACAGGGGGCGAGCGAGCAGTACTTC. Translating gives CASSLGQGASEQYF.

This clone showed up just once. CDR3 amino acids: CASGSGGTDEQFF. CDR3 nucleotide sequence: TGTGCCAGCGGTAGCGGGGGGACAGATGAGCAGTTCTTC. V usage is TRBV16 and J usage is TRBJ2-1, with 10 nucleotides matching TRBD2. Losses at the gene ends were 8 bases for V and 8 bases for J; bases not matched to a gene: 6. This CDR3 is 13 amino acids long. Germline CDR1 reads KGHSY; CDR2 reads FQNENV. Filled out from reference TRBV16 and TRBJ2-1, the complete variable domain reads GEEVAQTPKHLVRGEGQKAKLYCAPIKGHSYVFWYQQVLKNEFKFLISFQNENVFDETGMPKERFSAKCLPNSPCSLEIQATKLEDSAVYFCASGSGGTDEQFFGPGTRLTVL.

This chain joins TRBV12-5 and TRBJ2-1, with 12 positions matching TRBD2. Germline assignment: CDR1 LGHNT and CDR2 FRNRAP. V shed 5 bases and J 9 bases; nucleotides not matched to a gene: 11. The CDR3 runs 16 residues. The DNA for the CDR3 is TGTGCTAGTGGTGCGGGACTAGCGGGTCTACGGGGTGAGCAGTTCTTC. This gives the protein CASGAGLAGLRGEQFF. The full variable domain, its missing parts supplied by reference TRBV12-5 and TRBJ2-1, is DARVTQTPRHKVTEMGQEVTMRCQPILGHNTVFWYRQTMMQGLELLAYFRNRAPLDDSGMPKDRFSAEMPDATLATLKIQPSEPRDSAVYFCASGAGLAGLRGEQFFGPGTRLTVL.

Note on this clone: Within the sample, other DNA sequences also encode this same CDR3. The gene calls are TRBV4-2 and TRBJ1-1; 7 positions agree with TRBD1. The germline gives CDR1 LGHNA, CDR2 YNFKEQ. J gave up 4 bases and V 3 bases, and 5 bases lay outside the gene matches. CDR3 size: 14 residues. CDR3 DNA: TGTGCCAGCAGCCAGACAGGGAGAGCCACTGAAGCTTTCTTT. This encodes CASSQTGRATEAFF.